This TCR beta chain was obtained from a study of blood T cell repertoires in COVID-19 (TCRdb year 2020). Regarding the study in general: The collaborator samples originated in the United States, Italy and Spain and spanned the acute and convalescent phases of COVID-19. Subjects who had been exposed to COVID-19, were actively infected with it, or had recovered from it provided the deeply sampled blood TCRbeta repertoires that made up the dataset. A de-identified subject ID, COVID-19 status, age in years and sex were almost always included in the sample metadata. The repertoires were released in a freely available public database intended as a resource for research on the immune response to SARS-CoV-2. Where available, HLA class I and class II types were taken from metadata supplied by the sample provider and were not determined by assay-based typing. The samples were drawn from the first 160 participants of the ongoing ImmuneRACE study and from 1,254 subjects provided by 6 global collaborators. The prospective study material was composed of cDNA or gDNA derived from T cells, B-cell-depleted T cells, or PBMCs. The research as a whole found: The quantity of clinical and demographic metadata differed by source and by participant and was supplied without curation.

The immunoSEQ Assay, a bias-controlled multiplex PCR, was used to amplify TCRbeta CDR3 regions from genomic DNA. Turning to the authors' computational methods: Nucleated cell counts per sample were estimated from amplification of reference gene primers within the assay. Sequence reads were collapsed and filtered to measure the absolute abundance of every unique TCRbeta CDR3 rearrangement. For each sample, productive Simpson clonality was calculated by taking the square root of Simpson's diversity index across productive rearrangements. TCRdb obtained this table from immuneACCESS and retained in-frame rearrangements with V and J assigned. These tables miss some clones; where compared with another copy, unresolved V genes account for less than half of the shortfall, and the remainder is unexplained. The V and J calls and the clone size are those of that table, but D and trimming were determined from the DNA. This sample is represented by some 160,000 clones; approximately 90% of them were singletons. The biggest ten clones account for 10% of the sample.

This clone was seen only a few times. Its specific antigen is unknown. No much larger clone is present one base from it, and per-base qualities are unavailable. In Seattle, one collaborating source enrolled patients while the infection was active and tracked those patients longitudinally over the course of disease. Collaborating institutions collected whole blood in K2EDTA tubes following their own protocols. Collaborator samples were shipped for TCRbeta analysis as frozen whole blood, isolated PBMCs, or DNA extracted from either sample type. The CDR3 goes from the cysteine to the phenylalanine over 12 residues. Just the 36-base CDR3 DNA is kept, in frame starting at base 1. Relative to germline, V is 7 bases shorter and J is 7 bases shorter, with 13 bases between their ends. CDR1 is given as LNHDA and CDR2 as SQIVND, both from the germline V gene (reference sequence).

Recombination joined TRBV19 with TRBJ1-2; no D gene can be assigned with confidence. Material for sequencing was peripheral blood. This receptor was obtained from a woman aged 70 to 79 with COVID-19, enrolled during active disease. The sequenced DNA is TGTGCCAGTACGAGTATAGAGGGTGGCTACACCTTC. Protein translation: CASTSIEGGYTF.